Shown below are 14 T cell receptor beta chains from a single sample sequenced in a study of T-cell memory formation after mild COVID-19. TCRdb fed the 5' RACE reads into MiXCR, producing one record per CDR3 protein. The sample includes 250,000 to 350,000 distinct CDR3 sequences, more than 13% of them seen just once. The specimen sequenced was PBMCs or a T cell subset sorted from them (not recorded which). Every receptor here comes from a man aged 18-30 years who had mild COVID-19 (a few samples of this study predate the infection). Cell type and time point are not known.

This clonotype came up a few times. The chain links TRBV5-1 to TRBJ2-1; D could derive from TRBD1 or TRBD2 (6 bases each). The CDR3 has 12 amino acids. V dropped 8 bases and J dropped 9 bases, with 15 bases sitting between them. Germline V gene data show CDR1 as SGHRS and CDR2 as YFSETQ. The CDR3 reads CASSIGGGEQFF. The CDR3 DNA follows: TGCGCCAGTTCAATAGGGGGAGGTGAGCAGTTCTTC.

The chain uses TRBV7-2 and TRBJ1-1, with no clear D. The ends were cut back, 4 bases at V and 8 bases at J, with 14 bases in the middle. The CDR3 runs to 13 residues. Germline V gene data show CDR1 as SGHTA and CDR2 as FQGNSA. CDR3 bases: TGTGCCAGCAGCTCCGGCCCGGAGGCAGAAGCTTTCTTT. Encoded protein: CASSSGPEAEAFF.

The chain couples TRBV7-2 to TRBJ1-1, with D perhaps TRBD1 (5 bases). The CDR3 extends over 14 amino acids. Trimming removed 5 bases at V and 1 base at J, with 11 bases between. Per the germline V gene, CDR1 is SGHTA and CDR2 is FQGNSA. CDR3 in amino acids: CASSRHTGNTEAFF. In nucleotides, the CDR3 is TGTGCCAGCAGCAGACACACAGGGAACACTGAAGCTTTCTTT.

The J gene is TRBJ2-3, the V gene TRBV9; 7 bases are a match to TRBD1. The CDR3 is 15 residues long. Germline lookup yields CDR1 SGDLS and CDR2 YYNGEE. With 3 bases clipped from V and 5 bases from J, the junction kept 9 bases outside the gene matches. In DNA, the CDR3 is TGTGCCAGCAGCGGCCGACAGGGCACCATAGATACGCAGTATTTT. It codes for CASSGRQGTIDTQYF.

The rearrangement joins TRBV7-9 to TRBJ2-7; possibly TRBD2 for D (5 bases). The germline gives CDR1 SEHNR, CDR2 FQNEAQ (reference sequence). V was cut by 4 bases and J by 1 base, with 8 bases left in between. This CDR3 spans 13 amino acids. Here the CDR3 reads CASSSEGSYEQYV. CDR3 in DNA: TGTGCCAGCAGCTCAGAGGGTTCCTACGAGCAGTACGTC.

This clonotype was counted a few times. V usage is TRBV9 and J usage is TRBJ2-5, with TRBD1 identical over 9 bases. V dropped 4 bases and J dropped 3; count of bases not matched to a gene: 4. The CDR3 consists of 14 residues. Germline V gene lookup returns CDR1 SGDLS and CDR2 YYNGEE. CDR3 bases: TGTGCCAGCAGCTCACGGACAGGGGAAGAGACCCAGTACTTC. This translates into CASSSRTGEETQYF.

This clonotype was picked up a small number of times. The J gene is TRBJ2-1, the V gene TRBV7-2; 9 nucleotides agree with TRBD2. V dropped 8 bases and J dropped 8; count of bases not matched to a gene: 13. There are 15 residues in the CDR3. The germline gives CDR1 SGHTA, CDR2 FQGNSA. CDR3 protein: CASRLLSGGQDEQFF. DNA of the CDR3: TGTGCCAGCCGATTGCTCAGCGGGGGGCAGGATGAGCAGTTCTTC.

This clonotype came up a few times. The chain has TRBV6-2 or TRBV6-3 and TRBJ1-5; 7 bases fit TRBD1. V shed 1 base, J shed 5 bases, and the junction held 2 bases outside the gene matches. CDR3 length: 14 amino acids. CDR1 and CDR2 (germline): MNHEY, SVGEGT. The CDR3 protein is CASSYLTGHQPQHF. CDR3 bases: TGTGCCAGCAGTTACTTGACAGGGCATCAGCCCCAGCATTTT.

This clonotype showed up just a few times. The gene calls are TRBV6-5 and TRBJ2-3, with D possibly being TRBD1 (7 bases). Germline V lookup: CDR1 MNHEY, CDR2 SVGAGI. The length of the CDR3 is 15 residues. Trimming shortened V by 2 bases and J by 4 bases, and 13 bases separated the two germline ends. This CDR3 is CASSYTGDWADTQYF. The CDR3 nucleotides read TGTGCCAGCAGTTACACAGGGGACTGGGCAGATACGCAGTATTTT.

The V call is TRBV7-2, the J call TRBJ1-1; D might be TRBD1 (5 bases). The CDR3 spans 14 residues. The V gene lost 5 bases and the J gene lost 6 bases, with 16 bases spanning the gap. CDR1 is SGHTA, CDR2 FQGNSA, per germline. For the CDR3, the DNA is TGTGCCAGCAGCGCCCTCATGGAGGGACCTGAAGCTTTCTTT. As protein: CASSALMEGPEAFF.

This clonotype showed up just a few times. V gene TRBV27 combines with J gene TRBJ2-3, with D hard to call. In germline, CDR1 is MNHEY, CDR2 SMNVEV (reference sequence). Trimming pared 4 bases from V and 0 bases from J, leaving 11 bases between. The CDR3 sequence is 15 residues long. The CDR3, as DNA: TGTGCCAGCAGTTCACCAGCTTATAGCACAGATACGCAGTATTTT. Translation gives CASSSPAYSTDTQYF.

The V call is TRBV4-3, the J call TRBJ1-4; a possible D gene is TRBD1 (5 bases). This CDR3 contains 17 residues. Germline CDR1 is LGHNA and CDR2 is YSLEER. With 4 bases removed from V and 8 bases from J, the gap between germline ends came to 23 bases. The chain's CDR3 is CASSPRRVRGGGEKLFF. CDR3 nucleotides: TGCGCCAGCAGCCCGAGACGGGTGAGGGGCGGAGGCGAAAAACTGTTTTTT.

The rearrangement joins TRBV18 to TRBJ1-1, with D perhaps matching TRBD1 (5 bases). This CDR3 spans 13 amino acids. V lost 3 bases to trimming and J lost 5 bases, with 10 bases between them. From germline, CDR1 is KGHSH and CDR2 LQKENI. The CDR3 reads CASSPRRGTEAFF. The DNA of the CDR3 is TGTGCCAGCTCACCGAGGCGGGGGACTGAAGCTTTCTTT.

This clonotype has at least ten counts. The chain links TRBV15 to TRBJ2-5, with TRBD1 matching 9 bases. Germline CDR1 and CDR2: LNHNV and YYDKDF (reference sequence). V lost 5 bases to trimming and J lost 3 bases; unmatched junction nucleotides: 7. The CDR3 consists of 15 residues. In DNA form, the CDR3 reads TGTGCCACCAGCCGTGACAGGGGGTGGGAAGAGACCCAGTACTTC. Protein sequence: CATSRDRGWEETQYF.